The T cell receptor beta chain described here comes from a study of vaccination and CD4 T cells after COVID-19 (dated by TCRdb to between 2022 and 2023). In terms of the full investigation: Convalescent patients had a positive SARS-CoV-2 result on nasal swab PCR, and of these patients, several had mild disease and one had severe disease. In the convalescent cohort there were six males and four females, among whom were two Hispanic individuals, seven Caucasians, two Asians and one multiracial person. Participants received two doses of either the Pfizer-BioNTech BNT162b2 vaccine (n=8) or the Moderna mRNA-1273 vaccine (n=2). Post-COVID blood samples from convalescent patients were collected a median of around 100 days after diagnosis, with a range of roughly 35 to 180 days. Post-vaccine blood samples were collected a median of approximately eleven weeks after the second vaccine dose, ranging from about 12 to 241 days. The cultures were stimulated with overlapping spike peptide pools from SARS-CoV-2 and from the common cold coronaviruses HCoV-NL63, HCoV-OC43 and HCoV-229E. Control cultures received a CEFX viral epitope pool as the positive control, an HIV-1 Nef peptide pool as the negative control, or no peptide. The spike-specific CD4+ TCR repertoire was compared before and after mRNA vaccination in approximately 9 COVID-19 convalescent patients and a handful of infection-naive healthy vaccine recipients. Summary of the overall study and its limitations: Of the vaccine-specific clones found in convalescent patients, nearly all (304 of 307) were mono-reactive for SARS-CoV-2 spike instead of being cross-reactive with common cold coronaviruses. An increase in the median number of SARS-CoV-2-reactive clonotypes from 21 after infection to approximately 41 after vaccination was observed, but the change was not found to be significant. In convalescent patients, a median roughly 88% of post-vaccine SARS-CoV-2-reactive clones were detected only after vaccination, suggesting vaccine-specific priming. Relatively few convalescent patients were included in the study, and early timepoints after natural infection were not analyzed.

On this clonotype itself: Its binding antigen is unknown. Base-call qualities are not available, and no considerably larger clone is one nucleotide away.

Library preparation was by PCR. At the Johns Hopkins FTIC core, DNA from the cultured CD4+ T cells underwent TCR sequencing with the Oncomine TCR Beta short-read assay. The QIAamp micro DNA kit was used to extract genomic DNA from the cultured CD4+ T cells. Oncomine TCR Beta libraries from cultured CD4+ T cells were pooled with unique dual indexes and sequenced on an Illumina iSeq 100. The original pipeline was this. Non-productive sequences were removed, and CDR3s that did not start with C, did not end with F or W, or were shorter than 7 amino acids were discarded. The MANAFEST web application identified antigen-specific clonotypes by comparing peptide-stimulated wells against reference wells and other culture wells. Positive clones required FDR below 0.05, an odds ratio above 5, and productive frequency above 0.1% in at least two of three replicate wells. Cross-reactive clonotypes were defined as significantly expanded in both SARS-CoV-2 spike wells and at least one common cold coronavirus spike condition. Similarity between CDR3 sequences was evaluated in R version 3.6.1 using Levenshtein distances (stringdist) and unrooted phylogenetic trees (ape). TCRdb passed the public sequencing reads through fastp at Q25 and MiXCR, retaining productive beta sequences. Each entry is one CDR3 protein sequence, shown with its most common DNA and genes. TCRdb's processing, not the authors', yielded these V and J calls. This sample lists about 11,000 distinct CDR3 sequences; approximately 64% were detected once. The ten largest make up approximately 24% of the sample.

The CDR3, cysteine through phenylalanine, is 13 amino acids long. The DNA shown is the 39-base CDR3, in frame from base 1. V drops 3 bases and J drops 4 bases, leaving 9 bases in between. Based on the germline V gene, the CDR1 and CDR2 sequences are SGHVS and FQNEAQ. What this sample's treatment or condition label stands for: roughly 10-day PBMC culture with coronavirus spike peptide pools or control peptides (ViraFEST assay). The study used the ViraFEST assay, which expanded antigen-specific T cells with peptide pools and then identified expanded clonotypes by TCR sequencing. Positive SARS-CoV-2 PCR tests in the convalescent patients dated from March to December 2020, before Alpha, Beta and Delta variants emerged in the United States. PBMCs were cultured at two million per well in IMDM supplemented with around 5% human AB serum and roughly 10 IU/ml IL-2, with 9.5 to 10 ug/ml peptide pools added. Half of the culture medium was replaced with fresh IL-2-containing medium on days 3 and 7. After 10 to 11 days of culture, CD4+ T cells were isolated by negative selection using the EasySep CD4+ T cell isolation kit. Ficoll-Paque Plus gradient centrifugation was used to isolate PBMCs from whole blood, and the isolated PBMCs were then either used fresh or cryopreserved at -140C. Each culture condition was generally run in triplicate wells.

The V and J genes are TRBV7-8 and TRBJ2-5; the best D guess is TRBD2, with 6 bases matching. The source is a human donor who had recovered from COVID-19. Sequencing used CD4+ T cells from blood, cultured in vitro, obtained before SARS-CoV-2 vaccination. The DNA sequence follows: TGTGCCAGCAGCTTGGAGGGTTTAGAGACCCAGTACTTC. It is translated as CASSLEGLETQYF. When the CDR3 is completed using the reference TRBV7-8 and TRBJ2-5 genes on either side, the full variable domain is GAGVSQSPRYKVAKRGQDVALRCDPISGHVSLFWYQQALGQGPEFLTYFQNEAQLDKSGLPSDRFFAERPEGSVSTLKIQRTQQEDSAVYLCASSLEGLETQYFGPGTRLLVL.